This T cell receptor (beta chain) was captured by sequencing in a study of CD8+ T cells in alopecia areata. The CDR3 contains 16 residues. The J segment lost 3 bases and the V segment lost 4 bases, leaving 9 bases of the junction unmatched. The germline CDR1 and CDR2 sequences are SGDLS and YYNGEE. The sample's treatment: oral pan-JAK inhibitor, 5-10 mg twice daily. Reverse transcription of extracted RNA yielded cDNA, which provided the sequencing template. Sequencing was performed with immunoSEQ multiplex PCR; in TCRdb, only in-frame clones are kept and a portion is missing. The sample has about 140,000 clones, roughly 86% seen once; the top ten hold about 13%.

Here the sequenced sample was CD8+ T cells sorted from blood, taken at week 4, from a patient treated with tofacitinib. This sequence originates from a human donor with alopecia areata. The J gene is TRBJ2-7, the V gene TRBV9; 11 bases are shared with TRBD2. CDR3 bases: TGTGCCAGCAGCACGGAATCCGGGACTAGCGGCTACGAGCAGTACTTC. It is translated as CASSTESGTSGYEQYF.